These 31 T cell receptor beta chains originate from one sample sequenced in a study of blood T cells in healthy people across ages. Combining a sample-barcoded 5' primer with a J-beta primer mix, a second PCR ran for about 6 to 12 cycles. One entry per CDR3 protein results from TCRdb running MiXCR on the 5' RACE reads. The sample yields roughly 500,000 distinct CDR3 sequences, roughly 29% seen once. Sequenced sample: blood. The source is an older woman in good health.

This clonotype was detected a few times. The V gene is TRBV3-1, the J gene TRBJ2-1; TRBD1 matches 7 bases. The CDR3 has 15 amino acids. J gave up 5 bases and V 4 bases, and 8 bases lay outside the gene matches. Germline-derived CDR1 and CDR2 are LGHDT and YNNKEL (reference sequence). This CDR3 reads CASSLTGTVDNEQFF. The DNA for the CDR3 is TGTGCCAGCAGCCTCACCGGGACAGTGGACAATGAGCAGTTCTTC.

The sample holds a few counts of this clonotype. The rearrangement uses TRBV18 and TRBJ1-4; no clear D gene. Trimming pared 7 bases from V and 8 bases from J, leaving 11 bases between. The CDR3 loop spans 12 amino acids. Germline V gene sequence: CDR1 KGHSH, CDR2 LQKENI. CDR3 sequence reads: CASFEIEEKLFF. CDR3 DNA sequence: TGTGCCAGCTTCGAGATCGAAGAAAAACTGTTTTTT.

For this clonotype: The junction departs from the called germline gene at one end, perhaps through a read error. In nucleotides, the CDR3 is TGTGCCAGCAACTTAGGGAGGACACCCTACACTGAAGCTTTCTTT. Its translation is CASNLGRTPYTEAFF. This chain links TRBV11-3 with TRBJ1-1, with D possibly TRBD1 on 5 matching bases. CDR1 and CDR2 (germline): SGHNT, YENEEA. The CDR3 runs to 15 residues. The full variable domain, in which reference TRBV11-3 and TRBJ1-1 provide the parts outside the CDR3, is EAGVVQSPRYKIIEKKQPVAFWCNPISGHNTLYWYLQNLGQGPELLIRYENEEAVDDSQLPKDRFSAERLKGVDSTLKIQPAELGDSAVYLCASNLGRTPYTEAFFGQGTRLTVV.

This clonotype has more than one count but fewer than ten. The CDR3 loop reads CSAPDRGADTEAFF. The CDR3 coding sequence is TGCAGTGCGCCGGACAGGGGAGCGGACACTGAAGCTTTCTTT. V gene TRBV20-1 combines with J gene TRBJ1-1, with TRBD1 matching 9 bases. In germline, CDR1 is DFQATT, CDR2 SNEGSKA (reference sequence). The junction had 8 bases not matched to a gene; V was cut back by 6 bases and J by 3 bases. CDR3 length: 14 residues.

This chain links TRBV5-6 with TRBJ2-3, with D perhaps TRBD1 (5 bases). This CDR3 has 14 amino acids. The V end lost 0 bases, the J end lost 8 bases, and 13 bases lay between the germline ends. In germline, CDR1 is SGHDT, CDR2 YYEEEE. CDR3 amino acids: CASSLGQGVGTQYF. CDR3 coding DNA: TGTGCCAGCAGCTTGGGGCAGGGTGTTGGTACGCAGTATTTT.

This clonotype was observed a few times. The rearrangement joins TRBV3-1 to TRBJ1-1; TRBD1 matches at 11 bases. Germline V gene sequence: CDR1 LGHDT, CDR2 YNNKEL (reference sequence). V shed 1 base, J shed 4 bases, and the junction held 11 bases outside the gene matches. The CDR3 totals 18 residues. In nucleotides, the CDR3 is TGTGCCAGCAGCCAAGCCGGGACAGGGGGAGCGAGGTTCACTGAAGCTTTCTTT. Translating it yields CASSQAGTGGARFTEAFF.

There are many counts of this clonotype. The chain links TRBV24-1 to TRBJ2-7; TRBD1 matches at 9 bases. Germline trimming cut 4 bases from V and 5 bases from J; bases unmatched to any gene: 2. The CDR3 loop spans 13 amino acids. Germline assignment: CDR1 KGHDR and CDR2 SFDVKD. As DNA, the CDR3 is TGTGCCACCAGTGACCGGGACAGGGACGAGCAGTACTTC. Its protein is CATSDRDRDEQYF.

This clonotype was observed a few times. This chain connects TRBV11-2 to TRBJ2-1, with TRBD2 matching over 10 bases. Per germline, CDR1 SGHAT and CDR2 FQNNGV. The CDR3 totals 15 residues. The V and J ends lost 5 bases and 4 bases, in that order; junction bases with no gene match: 5. CDR3 amino acids: CASSTISGGYNEQFF. The DNA for the CDR3 is TGTGCCAGCAGCACGATTAGCGGGGGGTACAATGAGCAGTTCTTC.

There are a few counts of this clonotype. The chain employs TRBV5-1 and TRBJ1-4; D possibly corresponds to TRBD1 (5 bases). Germline CDR1 is SGHRS and CDR2 is YFSETQ. The ends were cut back, 4 bases at V and 5 bases at J, with 24 bases in the middle. The CDR3 totals 18 residues. CDR3: CASSPRSQPGGINEKLFF. The DNA for the CDR3 is TGCGCCAGCAGCCCGAGAAGCCAACCTGGGGGGATCAATGAAAAACTGTTTTTT.

The chain joins TRBV5-1 to TRBJ1-2; 8 nucleotides agree with TRBD1. CDR1 and CDR2 (germline): SGHRS, YFSETQ. V was clipped by 4 bases and J by 0 bases; unmatched bases: 8. The CDR3 is 16 residues long. CDR3 protein: CASSPGQARTNYGYTF. CDR3 nucleotide sequence: TGCGCCAGCAGCCCGGGACAGGCGAGAACTAACTATGGCTACACCTTC.

There are many counts of this clonotype. This rearrangement joins TRBV11-2 to TRBJ1-2; D not resolved. Germline CDR1 reads SGHAT; CDR2 reads FQNNGV. V shed 2 bases and J shed 8 bases, with 12 bases lying between them. CDR3 length: 13 amino acids. The DNA of the CDR3 is TGTGCCAGCAGCTTACAACCGATGAAGGGCTACACCTTC. Its protein product is CASSLQPMKGYTF.

This chain links TRBV4-2 with TRBJ2-4, with 9 bases that match TRBD2. This CDR3 region has 15 residues. The V gene's germline CDR1 is LGHNA and CDR2 YNFKEQ. V trimming: 4 bases; J trimming: 9 bases; junction bases outside the gene matches: 10. This CDR3 is CASSPNSGSSGIQYF. CDR3 nucleotides: TGTGCCAGCAGCCCCAATAGCGGGAGCAGCGGCATTCAGTACTTC.

The chain uses TRBV7-2 and TRBJ2-5; D not certain. The last part of the DNA fits TRBJ2-1 better; the J call may be wrong. The CDR3 has 11 amino acids. CDR1 and CDR2 from the germline V gene are SGHTA and FQGNSA. CDR3 residues: CATLIYNEQFF. The CDR3 DNA reads TGTGCCACCCTGATTTACAATGAGCAGTTCTTC.

This clonotype was observed a handful of times. V is TRBV12-3 or TRBV12-4 and J is TRBJ2-3; no reliable D call. V lost 5 bases to trimming and J lost 1 base, with 7 bases between them. CDR3 size: 13 residues. The CDR3 region is CASSTMGTDTQYF. In DNA, the CDR3 is TGTGCCAGCAGTACTATGGGCACAGATACGCAGTATTTT.

V is TRBV24-1 and J is TRBJ1-3, with D hard to call. V gave up 2 bases and J gave up 4 bases, with 11 bases separating them. The CDR3 consists of 15 residues. Germline assignment: CDR1 KGHDR and CDR2 SFDVKD. The CDR3 is CATSDSPGLGNTIYF. The CDR3 region has the DNA TGTGCCACCAGTGATTCCCCAGGACTCGGAAACACCATATATTTT.

This clonotype was observed a few times. V and J are TRBV12-3 or TRBV12-4 and TRBJ1-5, with 11 nucleotides matching TRBD1. The CDR3 extends over 15 amino acids. The J segment lost 3 bases and the V segment lost 5 bases, leaving 3 bases of the junction unmatched. DNA of the CDR3: TGTGCCAGCAGTCCGGGACAGGGGGACAATCAGCCCCAGCATTTT. This codes for CASSPGQGDNQPQHF.

This clonotype occurred a few times. The gene calls are TRBV28 and TRBJ2-3; tentatively, D is TRBD1 (6 bases). The CDR3 contains 15 residues. The ends were cut back, 3 bases at V and 2 bases at J, with 12 bases in the middle. In germline, CDR1 is MDHEN, CDR2 SYDVKM. The CDR3 DNA reads as TGTGCCAGCAGTTTCTGGTCAGGGGCCACAGATACGCAGTATTTT. The encoded protein is CASSFWSGATDTQYF.

This clonotype was counted only a few times. The chain links TRBV10-3 to TRBJ1-5; TRBD1 might be the D (6 bases). V gave up 0 bases and J gave up 7 bases, with 10 bases separating them. The CDR3 sequence is 14 residues long. Per the germline V gene, CDR1 is ENHRY and CDR2 is SYGVKD. The CDR3 is CAISESGGEQPQHF. DNA of the CDR3: TGTGCCATCAGTGAGTCGGGGGGCGAGCAGCCCCAGCATTTT.

This chain links TRBV7-9 with TRBJ2-3; D may match TRBD1 or TRBD2 (5 bases each). Germline assignment: CDR1 SEHNR and CDR2 FQNEAQ (reference sequence). Deletions cut 5 bases from V and 6 bases from J, with 21 bases between. This CDR3 is built from 16 residues. CDR3 sequence (DNA): TGTGCCAGCAGCCCCCCCGGTGGGGGAGCCTACGATACGCAGTATTTT. This gives the protein CASSPPGGGAYDTQYF. The full variable domain, its missing parts supplied by reference TRBV7-9 and TRBJ2-3, is DTGVSQNPRHKITKRGQNVTFRCDPISEHNRLYWYRQTLGQGPEFLTYFQNEAQLEKSRLLSDRFSAERPKGSFSTLEIQRTEQGDSAMYLCASSPPGGGAYDTQYFGPGTRLTVL.

The sample holds a few counts of this clonotype. Germline and junction disagree at one end, which may indicate a read error. V is TRBV3-1 and J is TRBJ1-4, with D uncertain. Germline V gene data show CDR1 as LGHDT and CDR2 as YNNKEL (reference sequence). This CDR3 is built from 15 residues. The CDR3 is CASSQGSAGSDRLFF. The CDR3 nucleotides are TGTGCCAGCAGTCAAGGGTCGGCGGGATCCGACCGTCTGTTTTTT.

This clonotype appeared once. V is TRBV6-5 and J is TRBJ1-1; 8 bases are shared with TRBD1. V trimming: 2 bases; J trimming: 11 bases; junction bases outside the gene matches: 7. Per germline, CDR1 MNHEY and CDR2 SVGAGI. The CDR3 runs 13 residues. CDR3 nucleotides: TGTGCCAGCAGTTACGGACGGACAGGGAGGGCTTTCTTT. Translation: CASSYGRTGRAFF.

A word on this clonotype: The junction differs from germline at one of its ends, possibly a read error. The chain employs TRBV28 and TRBJ1-1; possibly TRBD1 for D (5 bases). The CDR3 totals 14 residues. Per the germline V gene, CDR1 is MDHEN and CDR2 is SYDVKM. This CDR3 reads CATREVGPNTEAFF. The DNA of the CDR3 is TGTGCCACCCGCGAAGTGGGGCCGAACACTGAAGCCTTCTTT. The full variable domain, rest sourced from reference TRBV28 and TRBJ1-1, is DVKVTQSSRYLVKRTGEKVFLECVQDMDHENMFWYRQDPGLGLRLIYFSYDVKMKEKGDIPEGYSVSREKKERFSLILESASTNQTSMYLCATREVGPNTEAFFGQGTRLTVV.

This clonotype showed up just a few times. J is TRBJ1-1 and V is TRBV11-3; no reliable D call. The CDR3 spans 14 residues. CDR1 SGHNT and CDR2 YENEEA come from the germline V gene. V was cut by 9 bases and J by 3 bases, with 17 bases left in between. CDR3 residues: CASSLEGEDTEAFF. The CDR3 bases are TGTGCCAGTTCCCTCGAGGGAGAGGACACTGAAGCTTTCTTT.

This clonotype was counted only a few times. The CDR3 nucleotides read TGTGCCAGCAGCCAAAGGGACAAAGGCAACTATGGCTACACCTTC. It is translated as CASSQRDKGNYGYTF. The chain uses TRBV3-1 and TRBJ1-2, with a tentative D call TRBD1 (6 bases). V was trimmed by 2 bases and J by 2 bases, leaving 12 bases between them. The CDR3 totals 15 residues. The V gene's germline CDR1 is LGHDT and CDR2 YNNKEL (reference sequence).

This clonotype showed up just a few times. The V and J genes are TRBV6-2 or TRBV6-3 and TRBJ1-2, with TRBD1 identical over 8 bases. The CDR3 runs 18 residues. From germline, CDR1 is MNHEY and CDR2 SVGEGT. V lost 2 bases, J lost 0 bases, and 11 bases stayed unmatched. The CDR3 spells CASSYSGWDRTANYGYTF. The CDR3 DNA reads as TGTGCCAGCAGTTACAGTGGATGGGACAGGACAGCTAACTATGGCTACACCTTC.

The V call is TRBV5-4, the J call TRBJ1-1, with 7 bases aligning to TRBD1. The CDR3 spans 14 residues. Unmatched junction bases numbered 4, after V lost 0 bases and J lost 5 bases. Germline V gene lookup returns CDR1 SGHNT and CDR2 YYREEE (reference sequence). CDR3 sequence (DNA): TGTGCCAGCAGCTTGGAATTACAGGGGACTGAAGCTTTCTTT. Amino acids: CASSLELQGTEAFF.

V and J are TRBV10-3 and TRBJ2-7; perhaps TRBD1 as D (6 bases). This CDR3 comprises 13 residues. Trimming took 5 bases from V and 3 from J, leaving 11 bases between them. The germline gives CDR1 ENHRY, CDR2 SYGVKD. CDR3 loop: CAISQGKDYEQYF. CDR3 in DNA: TGTGCCATCAGTCAGGGGAAAGACTACGAGCAGTACTTC.

V gene TRBV2 combines with J gene TRBJ2-5, with D maybe TRBD1 (5 bases). Trimming cost V 2 bases and J 3 bases, with 10 bases left between them. Looked up from germline, CDR1 is SNHLY and CDR2 is FYNNEI. The CDR3 runs to 14 residues. The CDR3, as DNA: TGTGCCAGCAGTGAACCCAGGGATGAAGAGACCCAGTACTTC. Translating gives CASSEPRDEETQYF.

This clonotype was found a few times. The gene calls are TRBV7-3 and TRBJ2-1; possibly TRBD1 for D (6 bases). This CDR3 comprises 16 residues. The V end was cut by 6 bases, the J end by 0 bases, with 15 bases between. Germline CDR1 and CDR2: SGHTA and FQGTGA. CDR3 nucleotides: TGTGCCAGCAGATCCGCGGCGGACAGCTCCTACAATGAGCAGTTCTTC. Translated, it gives CASRSAADSSYNEQFF.

The table lists this clonotype with a few counts. The CDR3 nucleotides read TGTGCCTGGAGTGTGGGGGGGTTTGGCAATGAGCAGTTCTTC. Its translation: CAWSVGGFGNEQFF. This chain connects TRBV30 to TRBJ2-5, with 7 bases fitting TRBD2. The J call may be wrong; the DNA end is better matched by TRBJ2-1. Germline CDR1 and CDR2: GTSNPN and SVGIG (reference sequence). The CDR3 totals 14 residues.

A few counts support this clonotype. J is TRBJ2-7 and V is TRBV2; no clear D gene. The CDR3 contains 12 residues. Per the germline V gene, CDR1 is SNHLY and CDR2 is FYNNEI. V was shortened by 3 bases and J by 6 bases, with 9 bases between the two germline ends. The CDR3 DNA reads TGTGCCAGCAGTGATTTAGGGCGCGAGCAGTACTTC. Amino acid sequence: CASSDLGREQYF.